The TCR beta chain described here comes from a study of cytomegalovirus exposure and HLA in healthy donors. Study-level results: When presence/absence was analysed, sequencing depth was taken to be roughly uniform across donors. In a later analysis, TCR beta V- and J-gene trimming showed a link to a missense DCLRE1C variant. Productive rates of about 87% or about 30% were seen for most TCR beta V segments in an earlier analysis.

Primers: 60 Vbeta forward and 13 Jbeta reverse. Produced via immunoSEQ multiplex PCR; TCRdb's table is partial and in-frame only. The sample has about 43,000 clones, under 60% seen once. Regarding this clone: As yet, its antigen is unknown.

The J segment lost 5 bases and the V segment lost 6 bases, leaving 4 bases of the junction unmatched. The germline gives CDR1 MDHEN, CDR2 SYDVKM. The CDR3 is 14 amino acids. The clonotype originates from a man between 60 and 70 years old in good health and CMV-seronegative. J is TRBJ1-5 and V is TRBV28, with TRBD1 identical over 10 bases. Sequencing was done on a sample of PBMCs. As DNA, the CDR3 is TGTGCCAGCAGCCGGGACAGGGGATATCAGCCCCAGCATTTT. This codes for CASSRDRGYQPQHF.